The 18 T cell receptor beta chains presented below share a single source sample, sequenced in a study of blood T cell repertoires in COVID-19. TCRdb keeps only in-frame clones here, not all; method: immunoSEQ multiplex PCR. The top ten hold approximately 30% of the sample, which has 67,000 or so clones, approximately 80% seen once. The sequenced material came from peripheral blood. These TCRs come from a man between 65 and 85 years old with acute or convalescent COVID-19.

This chain links TRBV27 with TRBJ2-7; 8 nucleotides line up with TRBD2. V shed 8 bases and J 0 bases; nucleotides not matched to a gene: 0. Germline V gene lookup returns CDR1 MNHEY and CDR2 SMNVEV (reference sequence). The CDR3 spans 12 residues. CDR3 nucleotides: TGTGCCAGCGGACTAGCCTCCTACGAGCAGTACTTC. It encodes CASGLASYEQYF.

J is TRBJ2-3 and V is TRBV7-3; 11 nucleotides line up with TRBD2. The ends lost 0 bases at V and 6 bases at J; junction bases unmatched: 5. The CDR3 has 16 residues. Germline V gene sequence: CDR1 SGHTA, CDR2 FQGTGA. Here the CDR3 DNA reads TGTGCCAGCAGCTTAACGTCGTTAGCGGGAGGGGATACGCAGTATTTT. This translates into CASSLTSLAGGDTQYF. The variable domain in full, with the rest retrieved from reference TRBV7-3 and TRBJ2-3, is GAGVSQTPSNKVTEKGKYVELRCDPISGHTALYWYRQSLGQGPEFLIYFQGTGAADDSGLPNDRFFAVRPEGSVSTLKIQRTERGDSAVYLCASSLTSLAGGDTQYFGPGTRLTVL.

The chain couples TRBV7-3 to TRBJ2-1; 9 nucleotides agree with TRBD2. The CDR3 has 16 residues. The V gene's germline CDR1 is SGHTA and CDR2 FQGTGA. J was trimmed by 8 bases and V by 0 bases; bases with no gene match: 8. This CDR3 is CASSLTGAGGKDEQFF. The CDR3 DNA is TGTGCCAGCAGCTTAACCGGGGCGGGAGGGAAAGATGAGCAGTTCTTC.

CDR3 DNA sequence: TGCGCCAGCAGCCTCATAGGGACAGGACCCACTGAAGCTTTCTTT. It yields the protein CASSLIGTGPTEAFF. The chain recombines TRBV4-1 with TRBJ1-1, with 8 bases matching TRBD1. The germline gives CDR1 MGHRA, CDR2 YSYEKL. This CDR3 is 15 amino acids long. The V gene end was trimmed by 4 bases and the J gene end by 4 bases; junction bases not matched to a gene: 8.

The V call is TRBV21-1, the J call TRBJ1-5. TRBV21-1 is marked as a pseudogene. CDR3 length equals 14 residues. The CDR3 DNA reads as TGTGCCAGCAGCAAAAATAGGGAGGATCAGCCCCAGCATTTT. Translated: CASSKNREDQPQHF.

The rearrangement links TRBV3-1 (or the pseudogene TRBV3-2) to TRBJ2-5, with TRBD2 matching over 10 bases. The junction had 6 bases not matched to a gene; V was cut back by 4 bases and J by 1 base. The CDR3 is made up of 16 amino acids. The V gene's germline CDR1 is LGHDT and CDR2 YNNKEL (reference sequence). CDR3 DNA: TGTGCCAGCAGCCCCGGACTAGCGGAGGGCCAAGAGACCCAGTACTTC. Translated, it gives CASSPGLAEGQETQYF.

This clone was observed a handful of times. The V and J genes are TRBV4-2 and TRBJ2-7; TRBD1 aligns across 7 bases. CDR1 is LGHNA and CDR2 is YNFKEQ in the germline V gene. The J segment lost 0 bases and the V segment lost 2 bases, leaving 7 bases of the junction unmatched. CDR3 length equals 16 residues. CDR3: CASSQNPTGSSYEQYF. The CDR3 nucleotides are TGTGCCAGCAGCCAAAACCCGACAGGGTCCTCCTACGAGCAGTACTTC.

The chain employs TRBV4-2 and TRBJ1-2; 7 nucleotides agree with TRBD1. The V and J ends lost 0 bases and 3 bases, in that order; junction bases with no gene match: 7. In germline, CDR1 is LGHNA, CDR2 YNFKEQ. CDR3 length: 16 amino acids. The CDR3 sequence is CASSQDATGNYYGYTF. The CDR3 nucleotides read TGTGCCAGCAGCCAAGATGCGACAGGGAATTACTATGGCTACACCTTC.

The chain has TRBV7-2 and TRBJ2-1; perhaps TRBD1 as D (6 bases). V shed 2 bases and J shed 6 bases, with 8 bases lying between them. CDR1 SGHTA and CDR2 FQGNSA come from the germline V gene. The CDR3 covers 13 residues. CDR3 sequence reads: CASSLTGTNEQFF. Here the CDR3 DNA reads TGTGCCAGCAGCTTAACAGGGACCAATGAGCAGTTCTTC.

The table lists this clone with a count of one. CDR3 residues: CASSLDGSSYNEQFF. CDR3 DNA: TGCGCCAGCAGCTTGGACGGGAGCTCCTACAATGAGCAGTTCTTC. The chain is built from TRBV5-1 and TRBJ2-1; weak D call: TRBD2 (6 bases). The CDR3 extends over 15 amino acids. Trimming took off 0 bases at V and 0 bases at J, with 7 bases between the two ends. From germline, CDR1 is SGHRS and CDR2 YFSETQ.

V is TRBV6-5 and J is TRBJ2-7, with D maybe TRBD2 (5 bases). CDR1 is MNHEY and CDR2 is SVGAGI in the germline V gene. This CDR3 spans 13 amino acids. Trimming took 8 bases from V and 6 from J, leaving 17 bases between them. The CDR3 DNA sequence: TGTGCCAGCGTGCTTGGGAGCGCGACCGAGCAGTACTTC. Translated, it gives CASVLGSATEQYF.

CDR3 sequence: CSVRFETYNSPLHF. As DNA, the CDR3 is TGCAGCGTTAGGTTTGAGACATACAATTCACCCCTCCACTTT. This chain uses TRBV29-1 with TRBJ1-6, with D unclear. Germline V lookup: CDR1 SQVTM, CDR2 ANQGSEA. Trimming shortened V by 5 bases and J by 7 bases, and 15 bases separated the two germline ends. CDR3 length: 14 residues.

This chain connects TRBV30 to TRBJ2-7; the match to TRBD1 covers 11 bases. CDR3 length equals 12 residues. Germline CDR1 and CDR2: GTSNPN and SVGIG (reference sequence). V lost 5 bases and J lost 6; bases outside the gene matches: 3. DNA of the CDR3: TGTGCCTGGGGGACAGGGGGTACCGAGCAGTACTTC. Protein: CAWGTGGTEQYF.

This clone appeared once. The V and J genes are TRBV9 and TRBJ2-3; TRBD2 agrees at 7 bases. V gave up 0 bases and J gave up 2 bases; unmatched junction bases: 12. CDR1 and CDR2 (germline): SGDLS, YYNGEE. This CDR3 comprises 18 residues. The CDR3 DNA is TGTGCCAGCAGCGTAGGAGGGACTACCCCGTCCCTCACAGATACGCAGTATTTT. Its translation: CASSVGGTTPSLTDTQYF.

The chain has TRBV14 and TRBJ2-3, with 8 positions matching TRBD2. The CDR3 contains 16 residues. The ends lost 5 bases at V and 0 bases at J; junction bases unmatched: 7. CDR1 and CDR2 (germline): SGHDN, FVKESK. The CDR3 is CASSFLAGLSTDTQYF. In nucleotides, the CDR3 is TGTGCCAGCAGCTTCTTAGCGGGACTAAGCACAGATACGCAGTATTTT.

This clone was seen a single time. The chain employs TRBV2 and TRBJ1-2, with D uncertain. The CDR3 is made up of 14 amino acids. The V end was cut by 3 bases, the J end by 9 bases, with 17 bases between. CDR1 is SNHLY and CDR2 is FYNNEI in the germline V gene. The CDR3 DNA is TGTGCCAGCAGTGAGGTCCGCGTCGGGGTGAGCTACACCTTC. This encodes CASSEVRVGVSYTF.

The chain carries TRBV12-5 and TRBJ2-1; D is perhaps TRBD1 (5 bases). The ends were cut back, 5 bases at V and 8 bases at J, with 13 bases in the middle. Germline CDR1 LGHNT, CDR2 FRNRAP. This CDR3 is built from 13 residues. Here the CDR3 DNA reads TGTGCTAGTGGTAGGGGATATAGGGATGAGCAGTTCTTC. Protein sequence: CASGRGYRDEQFF.

The CDR3 bases are TGTGCCAGCAGTCACAGGACTAGCGGGAGAGTATCAGCCAAAAACATTCAGTACTTC. Translation gives CASSHRTSGRVSAKNIQYF. The gene calls are TRBV6-6 and TRBJ2-4; 13 bases agree with TRBD2. The CDR3 runs to 19 residues. J gave up 0 bases and V 5 bases, and 10 bases lay outside the gene matches. Germline CDR1 MNHNY, CDR2 SVGAGI (reference sequence).